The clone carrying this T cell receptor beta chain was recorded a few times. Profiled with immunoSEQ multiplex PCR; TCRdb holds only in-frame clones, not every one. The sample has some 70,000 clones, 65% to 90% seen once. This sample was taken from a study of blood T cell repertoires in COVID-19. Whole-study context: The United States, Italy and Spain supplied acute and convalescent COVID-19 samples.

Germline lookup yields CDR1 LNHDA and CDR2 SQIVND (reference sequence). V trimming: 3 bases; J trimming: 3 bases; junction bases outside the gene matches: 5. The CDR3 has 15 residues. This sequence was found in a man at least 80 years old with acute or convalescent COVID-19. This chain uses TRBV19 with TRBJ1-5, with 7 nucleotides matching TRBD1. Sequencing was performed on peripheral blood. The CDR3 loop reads CASSIQTGNNQPQHF. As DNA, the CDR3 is TGTGCCAGTAGTATTCAGACAGGGAACAATCAGCCCCAGCATTTT.